This is a list of T cell receptor beta chains from one sample in a study of shared clonotypes between healthy human individuals. Here immunoSEQ multiplex PCR was the method, and the copy in TCRdb shows in-frame clones only, minus some. The sample includes about 2.3 million clones, more than 80% of them seen just once. The sample comprised naive CD4+ T cells from PBMCs. All receptors come from a man between 18 and 29 years old in good health. Some clones in this sample may be carry-over from other donors' samples. The conserved cysteine and the conserved F or W are not part of the CDR3 here.

V gene	J gene	CDR3 protein
TRBV4-2	TRBJ2-3	ASSHYSGRGTDTQY
TRBV29-1	TRBJ2-1	SVEGGFVAGLSYNEQF
TRBV5-1	TRBJ2-7	ASSRGSSYEQY
TRBV7-9	TRBJ2-1	ASSTRTGKEEQF
TRBV5-1	TRBJ2-3	ASSLGGVGPDTQY
TRBV29-1	TRBJ2-3	SVGMGASTDTQY
TRBV9	TRBJ2-1	ASSVQSFYNEQF
TRBV4-1	TRBJ2-6	ASSPGLAGAGANVLT
TRBV5-4	TRBJ2-7	ASSLTGLAKTYEQY
TRBV2	TRBJ1-4	ASRISGQGNEKLF
TRBV10-1	TRBJ1-5	ASSEGRGPNQPQH
TRBV6-1	TRBJ2-7	ASSDMYEQY
TRBV5-6	TRBJ1-2	ASSLDSVYGYT
TRBV12-2	TRBJ1-4	ARPARWSEKLF
TRBV5-1	TRBJ1-1	ASSSLGSVNTEAF
TRBV6-1	TRBJ1-1	ASSQEGDTEAF
TRBV14	TRBJ2-7	ASSPGREQY
TRBV28	TRBJ1-5	AHRESNQPQH
TRBV28	TRBJ2-2	ASSGTRSVSGELF
TRBV19	TRBJ1-5	ASSTLEGRNQPQH
TRBV9	TRBJ2-2	ASSVDIRPTGELF
TRBV15	TRBJ2-1	ATSTLGAYEQF